There are many counts of the clone carrying this TCR beta chain. The time point is: sample taken at primary tumor resection. The donors were more than 70 patients with non-small cell lung cancer that was early-stage and untreated. TCRdb passed the 5' RACE reads through MiXCR, listing each CDR3 protein once. This table holds tens of thousands of distinct CDR3 sequences, 6.3% found once. This entry comes from a study of spatial heterogeneity in lung cancer. The input for sequencing was PBMCs, taken at surgery. This sequence was found in a female donor with early-stage non-small cell lung cancer.

The CDR3: CASSLLYGYTF. For the CDR3, the DNA is TGTGCCAGCAGCCTCTTGTATGGCTACACCTTC. The chain is built from TRBV6-1 and TRBJ1-2, with unresolved D. Germline CDR1 reads MNHNS; CDR2 reads SASEGT. This CDR3 region has 11 residues. V lost 6 bases to trimming and J lost 5 bases, with 7 bases between them.